This is a list of T cell receptor beta chains from one sample in a study of shared clonotypes between healthy human individuals. TCRdb's copy holds only in-frame clones and misses some; the assay was immunoSEQ multiplex PCR. This table has some 1 million clones, about 77% appearing once. The sample consisted of memory CD4+ T cells sorted from blood. These receptors originate from a man aged 18 to 35 in good health. The CDR3 runs from the conserved cysteine through the conserved F or W. For some rows the clone size is stated as once, few or many, or as a class when expanded; others skip it.

v_gene,abundance,CDR3aa
TRBV6-1,once,CASRRRQGDYEQYF
TRBV18,NA,CASSLGSGENNEQFF
TRBV6-5,NA,CASSSPAANTEAFF
TRBV6-9,NA,CAFQTRDLNRSGNTIYF
TRBV5-6,NA,CASSPTGPVNEQFF
TRBV5-1,once,CASSLSGTSAEQYF
TRBV5-4,NA,CASSLSGGAIDTQYF
TRBV10-1,NA,CASSPGTGDNEQFF
TRBV11-2,NA,CASSLAGSGGYEQYF
TRBV9,NA,CASSESGLAGSTYNEQFF
TRBV7-9,NA,CASSLAAGLNEKLFF
TRBV19,NA,CASSIRGASNEQFF
TRBV5-4,NA,CASSLGGKNTGELFF
TRBV5-1,few,CASSPDGAVEAFF
TRBV14,NA,CASSLSGIGDTQYF
TRBV11-2,NA,CASSFIGATGELFF
TRBV30,NA,CAWSADRNYGYTF